A selection of T cell receptor beta chains follows, all from one sample in a study of cytomegalovirus exposure and HLA in healthy donors. Generated by immunoSEQ multiplex PCR, the TCRdb table keeps only in-frame clones and is missing some. Found here are approximately 70,000 clones, around 74% of them singletons; the top ten hold roughly an eighth. The sequencing sample was made of PBMCs. All receptors derive from a human donor in good health. Each CDR3 is given with its conserved first and last residue. D genes are given only for firm matches. The size entry is marked missing in some rows and otherwise reads once, few, many or a size class.

>TRBD1|NA|TRBJ1-3|TRBV25-1
TGTGCCAGCAGTGTATATAATACAGGGGCCACTGGAAACACCATATATTTT
CASSVYNTGATGNTIYF
>NA|once|TRBJ1-5|TRBV30
TGTGCCTGGAGAAGAGGGGGTCTCAGCAATCAGCCCCAGCATTTT
CAWRRGGLSNQPQHF
>NA|once|TRBJ1-1|TRBV10-3
TGTGCCATCAGTCTGGGGGCGAACACTGAAGCTTTCTTT
CAISLGANTEAFF
>NA|NA|TRBJ1-3|TRBV9
TGTGCCAGCAGCGCACAGGTTTCTGGAAACACCATATATTTT
CASSAQVSGNTIYF
>TRBD1|NA|TRBJ1-5|TRBV7-9
TGTGCCAGCAGCCGGGGACAGCTTAATCAGCCCCAGCATTTT
CASSRGQLNQPQHF
>TRBD1|NA|TRBJ2-7|TRBV9
TGTGCCAGCAGCGTGGAACAGGGGTCCGAGCAGTACTTC
CASSVEQGSEQYF
>TRBD1|NA|TRBJ2-7|TRBV6-6
TGTGCCAGCAGTTGGGACAGGGTAGGAGTCGAGCAGTACTTC
CASSWDRVGVEQYF
>NA|NA|TRBJ2-7|TRBV18
TGTGCCAGCTCACCGTTGGCTTCCTCCTACGAGCAGTACTTC
CASSPLASSYEQYF
>NA|NA|TRBJ2-7|TRBV6-5
TGTGCCAGCAGTACGACAGGGAGGAACGAGCAGTACTTC
CASSTTGRNEQYF
>NA|NA|TRBJ2-6|TRBV5-1
TGCGCCAGCAGCTTCGGGGGCTCTGGGGCCAACGTCCTGACTTTC
CASSFGGSGANVLTF
>TRBD1|NA|TRBJ1-2|TRBV11-2
TGTGCCAGCAGCCCGTTATCCGGGACAGGGTATGAGGGCTACACCTTC
CASSPLSGTGYEGYTF
>TRBD2|NA|TRBJ2-3|TRBV6-6
TGTGCCAGCAGCCCCTTGGCGGGAGCGGCCCAAGATACGCAGTATTTT
CASSPLAGAAQDTQYF
>TRBD2|NA|TRBJ2-1|TRBV27
TGTGCCAGCAGTCAGCTAAAAGGGACGGGGGGGTACAATGAGCAGTTCTTC
CASSQLKGTGGYNEQFF
>NA|NA|TRBJ1-2|TRBV4-1
TGCGCCAGCAGCCAAGAAGGTTCGGCGGGCTATGGCTACACCTTC
CASSQEGSAGYGYTF
>NA|NA|TRBJ2-7|TRBV7-2
TGTGCCAGCAGCTCGCGAGCGGGCTCCTACGAGCAGTACTTC
CASSSRAGSYEQYF
>TRBD2|NA|TRBJ2-1|TRBV30
TGTGCCTGCTGGCGGGAGAGTGAGCAGTTCTTC
CACWRESEQFF
>NA|few|TRBJ1-1|TRBV5-1
TGCGCCAGCAGCTTGGAAACGCTAGGGGAAGCTGAAGCTTTCTTT
CASSLETLGEAEAFF
>NA|NA|TRBJ2-3|TRBV5-1
TGCGCCAGCAGCTTGGTAGCTAGCAATTCCGATACGCAGTATTTT
CASSLVASNSDTQYF
>TRBD2|few|TRBJ2-7|TRBV28
TGTGCCAGCAGTTCCGGACTAGCGGGAGTCTTCGAGCAGTACTTC
CASSSGLAGVFEQYF
>NA|NA|TRBJ1-4|TRBV29-1
TGCAGCGGCGGGACGCTGAATGAAAAACTGTTTTTT
CSGGTLNEKLFF
>NA|NA|TRBJ2-7|TRBV6-4
TGTGCCAGCAGTGACTCGCGGGGTCGCCTCTCCTACGAGCAGTACTTC
CASSDSRGRLSYEQYF
>NA|NA|TRBJ2-5|TRBV19
TGTGCCAGTAGTCAAGGGGTCCAAGAGACCCAGTACTTC
CASSQGVQETQYF
>NA|NA|TRBJ2-7|TRBV5-4
TGTGCCAGCAGCCTCAGGGGCTCCTACGAGCAGTACTTC
CASSLRGSYEQYF
>NA|NA|TRBJ2-7|TRBV30
TGTGCCTGGATGGAGTTGAACTACGAGCAGTACTTC
CAWMELNYEQYF
>TRBD1|NA|TRBJ1-1|TRBV30
TGTGCCTGGAGTCAGGGGGGGAACACTGAAGCTTTCTTT
CAWSQGGNTEAFF
>TRBD1|NA|TRBJ1-2|TRBV6-1
TGTGCCAGCAGACCCGCAGGGGGCGCGGACTATGGCTACACCTTC
CASRPAGGADYGYTF
>TRBD2|NA|TRBJ2-5|TRBV6-1
TGTGCCAGCAGACGGGACGGGAGGTTCCAAGAGACCCAGTACTTC
CASRRDGRFQETQYF
>NA|NA|TRBJ1-2|TRBV9
TGTGCCAGCAGCGTAGGGGGACTCCCCAAACGGGACTATGGCTACACCTTC
CASSVGGLPKRDYGYTF
>TRBD1|NA|TRBJ2-1|TRBV11-2
TGTGCCAGCAGCCTGGCCCAGGGGGCAGGAAATGAGCAGTTCTTC
CASSLAQGAGNEQFF
>TRBD1|NA|TRBJ2-7|TRBV4-1
TGCGCCAGCAGCCAAGAAGGGACAGCCGTCTACGAGCAGTACTTC
CASSQEGTAVYEQYF
>TRBD1|NA|TRBJ1-4|TRBV28
TGTGCCAGCAGTTTAGGACAGGAGTACCGTGAAAAACTGTTTTTT
CASSLGQEYREKLFF